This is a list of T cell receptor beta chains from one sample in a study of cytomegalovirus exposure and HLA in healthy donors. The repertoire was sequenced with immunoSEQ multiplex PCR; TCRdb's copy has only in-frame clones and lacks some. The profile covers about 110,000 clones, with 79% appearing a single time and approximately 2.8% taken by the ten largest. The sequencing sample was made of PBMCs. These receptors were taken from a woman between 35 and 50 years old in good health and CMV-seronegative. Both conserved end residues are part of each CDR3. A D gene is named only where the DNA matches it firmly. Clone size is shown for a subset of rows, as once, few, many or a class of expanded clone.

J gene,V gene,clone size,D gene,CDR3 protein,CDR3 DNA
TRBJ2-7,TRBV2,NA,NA,CASNSIRGSYEQYF,TGTGCCAGCAATTCCATCCGGGGCTCCTACGAGCAGTACTTC
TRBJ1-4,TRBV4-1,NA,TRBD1,CASSQGQAGAGGYGKLFF,TGCGCCAGCAGCCAAGGACAGGCCGGCGCAGGGGGGTACGGTAAACTGTTTTTT
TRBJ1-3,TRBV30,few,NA,CAWTLGHASSGNTIYF,TGTGCCTGGACCCTGGGACACGCAAGCTCTGGAAACACCATATATTTT
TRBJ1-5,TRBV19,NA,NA,CASSVSPGQEYSNQPQHF,TGTGCCAGTAGTGTATCACCGGGACAAGAGTATAGCAATCAGCCCCAGCATTTT
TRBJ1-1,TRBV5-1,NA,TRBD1,CASSLRDRGTEAFF,TGCGCCAGCAGCCTCCGGGACAGGGGAACTGAAGCTTTCTTT
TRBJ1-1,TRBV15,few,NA,CATIKDRMNTEAFF,TGTGCCACCATAAAAGACAGGATGAACACTGAAGCTTTCTTT
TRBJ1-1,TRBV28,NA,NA,CASSLSGAYTEAFF,TGTGCCAGCAGTCTATCAGGGGCGTACACTGAAGCTTTCTTT
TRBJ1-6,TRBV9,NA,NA,CASSENPSDSPLHF,TGTGCCAGCAGCGAAAACCCTTCGGATTCACCCCTCCACTTT
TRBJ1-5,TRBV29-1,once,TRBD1,CSVAQTGKDQPQHF,TGCAGCGTCGCTCAGACAGGGAAGGATCAGCCCCAGCATTTT
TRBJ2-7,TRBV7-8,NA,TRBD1,CASSLGTGHYEQYF,TGTGCCAGCAGCTTAGGGACAGGGCACTACGAGCAGTACTTC
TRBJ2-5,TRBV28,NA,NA,CASSPQFQETQYF,TGTGCCAGCAGTCCCCAGTTCCAAGAGACCCAGTACTTC
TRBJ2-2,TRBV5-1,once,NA,CASSLRGSGELFF,TGCGCCAGCAGCTTACGGGGGTCCGGGGAGCTGTTTTTT
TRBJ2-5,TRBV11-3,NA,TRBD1,CASSLAPIAGGYQETQYF,TGTGCCAGCAGCTTAGCTCCCATTGCAGGGGGCTACCAAGAGACCCAGTACTTC
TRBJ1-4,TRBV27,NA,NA,CASSPPPGTTNEKLFF,TGTGCCAGCAGTCCACCTCCGGGGACAACTAATGAAAAACTGTTTTTT
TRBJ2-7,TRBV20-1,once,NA,CSATTGYEQYF,TGCAGTGCCACTACAGGTTACGAGCAGTACTTC
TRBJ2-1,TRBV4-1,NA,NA,CASSQEWSARGGASNEQFF,TGCGCCAGCAGCCAAGAGTGGAGCGCCCGCGGAGGGGCCTCCAATGAGCAGTTCTTC
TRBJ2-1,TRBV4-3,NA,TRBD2,CASSQNFGAGGTYNEQFF,TGCGCCAGCAGCCAAAATTTCGGAGCGGGGGGGACCTACAATGAGCAGTTCTTC